This TCR beta chain comes out of a study of PD-1 blockade in classical Hodgkin lymphoma. Every one of the patients relapsed after autologous stem cell transplantation (brentuximab vedotin exposure was variable). CDR3 length equals 14 residues. After removal of 2 bases from V and 5 bases from J, the junction contained 4 bases not matched to a gene. Germline loops: CDR1 SGHRS, CDR2 YFSETQ. TCRdb's table, derived via immunoSEQ multiplex PCR, lists solely in-frame clones and lacks some. The sample includes tens of thousands of clones, 60% to 75% seen only once; the top ten take 3% to 4%. V is TRBV5-1 and J is TRBJ2-7; 10 positions match TRBD1. This clonotype was sampled from a human donor with classical Hodgkin lymphoma. The specimen was peripheral blood mononuclear cells (PBMCs), collected before the second cycle of nivolumab. The CDR3 reads CASSLDRGLDEQYF. The CDR3 DNA follows: TGCGCCAGCAGCTTAGACAGGGGGCTCGACGAGCAGTACTTC.